Below, 28 T cell receptor beta chains from the same sample are listed, as sequenced in a study of graft-versus-host responses after intestinal transplantation. The table came from immunoSEQ multiplex PCR; TCRdb's copy has only in-frame clones and leaves some out. The sample yields about 97,000 clones, approximately 90% seen once. The input for sequencing was PBMCs, taken 450 to 480 days after intestinal transplant. The source is a human patient who received an intestinal transplant, so some T cells may come from the graft donor.

The V call is TRBV6-1, the J call TRBJ2-5, with 10 bases identical to TRBD1. The CDR3 covers 16 residues. Germline-derived CDR1 and CDR2 are MNHNS and SASEGT. The junction had 9 bases not matched to a gene; V was cut back by 4 bases and J by 4 bases. The CDR3 nucleotides are TGTGCCAGCAGTGTAGCCGGGACAGGGGCAGGAGAGACCCAGTACTTC. Amino acid sequence: CASSVAGTGAGETQYF.

The chain has TRBV11-2 and TRBJ2-7; unclear D gene. With 4 bases removed from V and 4 bases from J, the gap between germline ends came to 11 bases. The CDR3 length is 13 residues. CDR1 is SGHAT, CDR2 FQNNGV, per germline. Written as DNA, the CDR3 is TGTGCCAGCAGCTCCCGTTTGGCTTACGAGCAGTACTTC. Translating gives CASSSRLAYEQYF.

The chain is built from TRBV6-5 and TRBJ1-2; no reliable D call. The length of the CDR3 is 11 residues. From germline, CDR1 is MNHEY and CDR2 SVGAGI. Trimming removed 5 bases at V and 4 bases at J, with 5 bases between. The CDR3 region is CASSDTYGYTF. In DNA form, the CDR3 reads TGTGCCAGCAGTGACACCTATGGCTACACCTTC.

The chain is built from TRBV19 and TRBJ1-6; TRBD1 matches at 11 bases. The germline gives CDR1 LNHDA, CDR2 SQIVND (reference sequence). This CDR3 region has 17 residues. Trimming cost V 1 base and J 10 bases; bases outside gene matches: 9. The CDR3 sequence is CASSIGTGGWIGSPLHF. Here the CDR3 DNA reads TGTGCCAGTAGTATAGGGACAGGGGGCTGGATCGGATCACCCCTCCACTTT.

This chain connects TRBV10-3 to TRBJ2-5; TRBD1 matches 10 bases. Germline V gives CDR1 ENHRY, CDR2 SYGVKD. V shed 10 bases and J 5 bases; nucleotides not matched to a gene: 7. This CDR3 has 13 amino acids. This CDR3 reads CATKDRGYETQYF. In DNA, the CDR3 is TGTGCCACCAAGGACAGGGGGTACGAGACCCAGTACTTC.

The chain is built from TRBV10-3 and TRBJ1-3; maybe TRBD1 (5 bases). This CDR3 spans 15 amino acids. V lost 4 bases, J lost 0 bases, and 10 bases lay in between. Germline V CDR1 and CDR2: ENHRY, SYGVKD. In DNA form, the CDR3 reads TGTGCCATCAGTGGGGGACGGGACTCTGGAAACACCATATATTTT. This translates into CAISGGRDSGNTIYF.

J is TRBJ2-3 and V is TRBV10-3, with TRBD2 matching 7 bases. Germline CDR1 reads ENHRY; CDR2 reads SYGVKD. The trim removed 2 bases at V and 2 bases at J, leaving 1 base unmatched. This CDR3 has 14 residues. In DNA, the CDR3 is TGTGCCATCAGTGAGGCGGGGGACACAGATACGCAGTATTTT. Its protein product is CAISEAGDTDTQYF.

The V call is TRBV5-1, the J call TRBJ2-1, with 7 bases that match TRBD2. Germline CDR1 SGHRS, CDR2 YFSETQ. The junction had 5 bases not matched to a gene; V was cut back by 1 base and J by 4 bases. The CDR3 consists of 15 residues. The CDR3 loop reads CASSLYLAEYNEQFF. For the CDR3, the DNA is TGCGCCAGCAGCTTGTACCTAGCGGAATACAATGAGCAGTTCTTC.

The chain employs TRBV5-7 and TRBJ1-2, with D possibly matching TRBD1 (5 bases). TRBV5-7 is annotated as an ORF whose role is uncertain. This CDR3 comprises 13 residues. The V end lost 4 bases, the J end lost 4 bases, and 11 bases lay between the germline ends. For the CDR3, the DNA is TGTGCCAGCAGCCCGCACAGGTTCTATGGCTACACCTTC. As protein: CASSPHRFYGYTF.

The chain carries TRBV25-1 and TRBJ1-6; maybe TRBD1 (6 bases). Germline V gives CDR1 MGHDK, CDR2 SYGVNS. Trimming removed 2 bases from V and 6 bases from J, with 14 bases in between. The CDR3 length is 16 residues. CDR3 loop: CASSETTGSGNSPLHF. CDR3 DNA sequence: TGTGCCAGCAGTGAAACAACAGGGAGTGGTAATTCACCCCTCCACTTT.

V is TRBV11-2 and J is TRBJ2-7; D may correspond to TRBD1 or TRBD2 (5 bases each). Trimming left V 7 bases short and J 3 bases short, with 19 bases between. Germline lookup yields CDR1 SGHAT and CDR2 FQNNGV. The CDR3 contains 15 residues. The CDR3 bases are TGTGCCAGCACCTCGGGACCTCAACTTTTCTACGAGCAGTACTTC. This sequence encodes CASTSGPQLFYEQYF. The full variable domain, rest sourced from reference TRBV11-2 and TRBJ2-7, is EAGVAQSPRYKIIEKRQSVAFWCNPISGHATLYWYQQILGQGPKLLIQFQNNGVVDDSQLPKDRFSAERLKGVDSTLKIQPAKLEDSAVYLCASTSGPQLFYEQYFGPGTRLTVT.

The chain couples TRBV7-3 to TRBJ2-1; 10 nucleotides line up with TRBD2. V trimming: 5 bases; J trimming: 9 bases; junction bases outside the gene matches: 19. From germline, CDR1 is SGHTA and CDR2 FQGTGA. The CDR3 is made up of 18 amino acids. The CDR3 DNA is TGTGCCAGCAGCCCGAAACGTAATAGCGGGGGGACCGCGGGTGAGCAGTTCTTC. Protein sequence: CASSPKRNSGGTAGEQFF.

The chain is built from TRBV10-1 and TRBJ1-5, with D possibly TRBD1 on 6 matching bases. V lost 4 bases to trimming and J lost 0 bases, with 16 bases between them. Germline loops: CDR1 WNHNN, CDR2 SYGVQD (reference sequence). There are 17 residues in the CDR3. CDR3 sequence (DNA): TGCGCCAGCAGTGGGGGGGCTAAGGGGTATAGCAATCAGCCCCAGCATTTT. It codes for CASSGGAKGYSNQPQHF.

The genes are TRBV29-1 and TRBJ2-7, with 8 bases identical to TRBD2. The CDR3 runs 12 residues. Trimming removed 4 bases from V and 3 bases from J; junction bases left unmatched: 2. The germline V gene encodes CDR1 SQVTM and CDR2 ANQGSEA. CDR3: CSVGSGSYEQYF. In nucleotides, the CDR3 is TGCAGCGTTGGGAGCGGGAGCTACGAGCAGTACTTC.

This chain joins TRBV2 and TRBJ1-2; TRBD1 aligns across 11 bases. The germline V gene has CDR1 SNHLY and CDR2 FYNNEI. V gave up 7 bases and J gave up 6 bases; unmatched junction bases: 7. The CDR3 sequence is 14 residues long. CDR3 DNA: TGTGCCAGCACTGGACAGGGGGCCCAAAATGGCTACACCTTC. This translates into CASTGQGAQNGYTF.

In this sample, this clone turned up once. This chain connects TRBV18 to TRBJ1-2; TRBD1 might be the D (6 bases). Trimming left V 5 bases short and J 2 bases short, with 15 bases between. This CDR3 comprises 15 residues. CDR1 and CDR2 (germline): KGHSH, LQKENI. The CDR3 nucleotides are TGTGCCAGCTCAGAGACGGACAGTAAAAACTATGGCTACACCTTC. Translating it yields CASSETDSKNYGYTF.

This clone was picked up one time. The chain carries TRBV6-5 and TRBJ2-7; no reliable D call. CDR3 size: 14 residues. Germline values: CDR1 MNHEY, CDR2 SVGAGI. Deletions cut 6 bases from V and 0 bases from J, with 12 bases between. The CDR3: CASRLQRSSYEQYF. CDR3 DNA sequence: TGTGCCAGCAGGCTACAGAGAAGCTCCTACGAGCAGTACTTC.

In the case of this clone: A junction boundary mismatches the germline segment, possibly from a read error. The rearrangement uses TRBV27 and TRBJ2-3, with D uncertain. The CDR3 extends over 12 amino acids. The germline gives CDR1 MNHEY, CDR2 SMNVEV (reference sequence). This CDR3 is CASSFMGQKIHF. The CDR3 DNA sequence: TGTGCCAGCAGTTTCATGGGCCAGAAAATACATTTT.

The gene calls are TRBV10-1 and TRBJ2-1; TRBD2 matches at 13 bases. The CDR3 is 15 residues long. CDR1 and CDR2 from the germline V gene are WNHNN and SYGVQD (reference sequence). Losses at the gene ends were 0 bases for V and 7 bases for J; bases not matched to a gene: 0. The CDR3 sequence: CASSESLAGGNEQFF. CDR3 bases: TGCGCCAGCAGTGAGTCACTAGCGGGGGGGAATGAGCAGTTCTTC.

The chain employs TRBV6-6 and TRBJ1-2; D is perhaps TRBD1 (5 bases). The CDR3 totals 10 residues. Germline-derived CDR1 and CDR2 are MNHNY and SVGAGI (reference sequence). Trimming removed 8 bases from V and 8 bases from J, with 9 bases in between. The CDR3 loop is CASWGYGYTF. The CDR3 coding sequence is TGTGCCAGCTGGGGGTACGGCTACACCTTC.

This chain links TRBV29-1 with TRBJ2-7; TRBD1 aligns across 10 bases. The CDR3 runs 12 residues. CDR1 is SQVTM, CDR2 ANQGSEA, per germline. Trimming took 4 bases from V and 3 from J; bases not matched to a gene: 0. The CDR3 coding sequence is TGCAGCGTTGGGGACAGGGGCTACGAGCAGTACTTC. Protein sequence: CSVGDRGYEQYF.

This chain connects TRBV7-8 to TRBJ2-7; D assignment may be TRBD1 or TRBD2 (6 bases each). This CDR3 is 13 amino acids long. CDR1 is SGHVS and CDR2 is FQNEAQ in the germline V gene. Trimming cost V 7 bases and J 3 bases, with 13 bases left between them. This CDR3 is CASTPRGRYEQYF. The CDR3 DNA reads TGTGCCAGCACCCCCCGGGGGCGCTACGAGCAGTACTTC.

The chain employs TRBV7-6 and TRBJ2-7; no clear D. The V gene's germline CDR1 is SGHVS and CDR2 FNYEAQ. V dropped 2 bases and J dropped 1 base, with 9 bases sitting between them. The CDR3 length is 14 residues. CDR3 loop: CASSLWYGSYEQYF. DNA of the CDR3: TGTGCCAGCAGCTTATGGTATGGGTCCTACGAGCAGTACTTC.

CDR3 nucleotide sequence: TGCGCCAGCAGCATCGGACAGGGATGGGTACAGCAGTACTTC. Protein sequence: CASSIGQGWVQQYF. This sequence joins TRBV5-1 and TRBJ2-7, with 8 bases fitting TRBD1. This CDR3 contains 14 residues. Looked up from germline, CDR1 is SGHRS and CDR2 is YFSETQ. The trim removed 4 bases at V and 8 bases at J, leaving 11 bases unmatched.

The genes are TRBV7-9 and TRBJ1-6; 9 nucleotides agree with TRBD1. The CDR3 consists of 16 residues. After removal of 4 bases from V and 8 bases from J, the junction contained 9 bases not matched to a gene. CDR1 and CDR2 (germline): SEHNR, FQNEAQ (reference sequence). The CDR3 loop is CASSSPQDRGDSPLHF. The CDR3 DNA sequence: TGTGCCAGCAGCTCCCCACAGGACAGGGGAGATTCACCCCTCCACTTT.

This clone was seen just once. The chain recombines TRBV27 with TRBJ1-6; D gene uncertain. V was shortened by 7 bases and J by 7 bases, with 14 bases between the two germline ends. The CDR3 extends over 14 amino acids. Germline CDR1 is MNHEY and CDR2 is SMNVEV (reference sequence). CDR3 region: CASTPGDLNSPLHF. The CDR3 nucleotides read TGTGCCAGCACCCCGGGAGATTTGAATTCACCCCTCCACTTT.

The genes are TRBV19 and TRBJ1-1; D is unresolved. V gave up 3 bases and J gave up 1 base, with 9 bases separating them. From germline, CDR1 is LNHDA and CDR2 SQIVND (reference sequence). The CDR3 contains 14 residues. CDR3 sequence (DNA): TGTGCCAGTAGTATCCGAGCAGGGAACACTGAAGCTTTCTTT. The encoded protein is CASSIRAGNTEAFF.

V gene TRBV6-6 combines with J gene TRBJ1-2; D unresolved. Germline V lookup: CDR1 MNHNY, CDR2 SVGAGI (reference sequence). CDR3 length equals 12 residues. V was cut by 4 bases and J by 8 bases, with 11 bases left in between. This CDR3 reads CASSFPSGGYTF. For the CDR3, the DNA is TGTGCCAGCAGTTTCCCCTCGGGAGGCTACACCTTC.